This T cell receptor (beta chain) comes out of a study of Ad26.COV2.S vaccination and SARS-CoV-2 variants. Some clones are missing from TCRdb's copy, which holds only in-frame ones; the method was immunoSEQ multiplex PCR. The repertoire holds about 400,000 clones, with 88% as singletons. The treatment is: around 19 received Ad26.COV2.S at low or high dose, single or two shots; a few received placebo; per-sample allocation not given. Specimen acquisition occurred on day 63 following the initial vaccine or placebo injection. V was clipped by 2 bases and J by 4 bases, with 15 bases between them. This CDR3 comprises 15 residues. The germline gives CDR1 MNHNS, CDR2 SASEGT. In regard to this clone: Its cognate antigen is unknown.

Findings of the study overall: With respect to non-spike TCR breadth, vaccine and placebo recipients were similar.

J is TRBJ2-7 and V is TRBV6-1; perhaps TRBD1 as D (5 bases). The receptor was isolated from a person aged 18-60 years who received the Ad26.COV2.S COVID-19 vaccine or a placebo. The sample consisted of peripheral blood, taken in a trial of Ad26.COV2.S vaccine versus placebo. The CDR3 spells CASSEPRQIPYEQYF. CDR3 coding DNA: TGTGCCAGCAGTGAACCCCGACAGATCCCATACGAGCAGTACTTC.